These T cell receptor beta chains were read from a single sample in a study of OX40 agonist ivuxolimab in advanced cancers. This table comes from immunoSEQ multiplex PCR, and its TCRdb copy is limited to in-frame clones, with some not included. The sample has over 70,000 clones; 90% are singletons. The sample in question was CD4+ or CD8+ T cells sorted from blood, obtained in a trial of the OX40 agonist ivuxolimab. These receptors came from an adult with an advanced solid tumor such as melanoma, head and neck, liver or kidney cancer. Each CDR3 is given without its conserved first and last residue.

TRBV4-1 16 ASSQEAVAGALSYEQY
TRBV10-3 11 AIAPSLNQPQH
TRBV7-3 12 ASSKPGVINEQF
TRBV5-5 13 ASSLWNQGNPEAF
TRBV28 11 ASSLPQEYGYT
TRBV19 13 ASRGGGSAGNTIY
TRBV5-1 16 ASSLGDREGLSKNIQY
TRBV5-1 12 ASSSGTSVSEQY
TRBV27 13 ASSLDEAGTYEQY
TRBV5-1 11 ASSSGQIYEQY
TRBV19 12 ASSIVFQSGELF
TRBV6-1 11 ASSERGNTEAF
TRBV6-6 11 ASSGQGSYEQY
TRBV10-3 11 ATAGTGTHEQY
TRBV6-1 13 ASSEAGTGGGEQF